The T cell receptor (beta chain) described here comes from a study of blood T cells in healthy people across ages. The CDR3 is 15 residues long. Trimming took off 1 base at V and 3 bases at J, with 13 bases between the two ends. Through a sample-barcoded 5' primer and a J-beta primer mix, a second PCR was run for roughly 7 to 11 cycles. Each CDR3 protein is one row after TCRdb ran MiXCR on the 5' RACE reads. The table includes 1.5 million to 2 million distinct CDR3 sequences, about two fifths detected once. This TCR was sampled from a human donor in good health. The sample was blood. V usage is TRBV12-3 or TRBV12-4 and J usage is TRBJ2-7; D call uncertain. Here the CDR3 DNA reads TGTGCCAGCAGTTTAGAGGCGTTACCCATCTACGAGCAGTACTTC. This sequence encodes CASSLEALPIYEQYF.